The 22 T cell receptor beta chains below come from one sample, sequenced in a study of T cell responses to AZD1222 COVID-19 vaccine. Assay used: immunoSEQ multiplex PCR; TCRdb lists only in-frame clones, some missing. Altogether 150,000 or so clones are present, 90% being singletons, with the ten largest covering less than 1.6%. The source material was peripheral blood, sampled on day 0 of AZD1222 vaccination. These TCRs come from an adult in good health.

The rearrangement uses TRBV5-1 and TRBJ2-2; TRBD2 matches at 9 bases. This CDR3 is built from 14 residues. The V gene's germline CDR1 is SGHRS and CDR2 YFSETQ. With V trimmed by 4 bases and J by 9 bases, 7 bases remained unmatched. This chain's CDR3 is CASSIERGDWELFF. CDR3 bases: TGCGCCAGCAGCATTGAGCGGGGGGACTGGGAGCTGTTTTTT.

This clone occurred a few times. This chain connects TRBV4-3 to TRBJ2-7, with 7 bases that match TRBD1. The length of the CDR3 is 13 residues. V lost 4 bases to trimming and J lost 3 bases; unmatched junction nucleotides: 3. The V gene's germline CDR1 is LGHNA and CDR2 YSLEER. The CDR3 DNA reads as TGCGCCAGCAGCCGTGGGACAGACTACGAGCAGTACTTC. Its protein product is CASSRGTDYEQYF.

The rearrangement links TRBV27 to TRBJ1-2; weak D call: TRBD1 (6 bases). This CDR3 spans 14 amino acids. V lost 4 bases, J lost 7 bases, and 16 bases lay in between. The V gene's germline CDR1 is MNHEY and CDR2 SMNVEV (reference sequence). Here the CDR3 reads CASSSIQGLGGYTF. The CDR3 DNA follows: TGTGCCAGCAGTTCTATCCAGGGGCTGGGTGGCTACACCTTC.

The rearrangement joins TRBV27 to TRBJ1-5, with TRBD1 as a possible D gene (6 bases). Germline CDR1 is MNHEY and CDR2 is SMNVEV (reference sequence). This CDR3 has 16 residues. Trimming removed 8 bases from V and 5 bases from J, with 22 bases in between. In DNA form, the CDR3 reads TGTGCCAGCCGGGGACTAGGGGGGCCAGATGATCAGCCCCAGCATTTT. Protein product: CASRGLGGPDDQPQHF.

This chain connects TRBV29-1 to TRBJ2-7; no reliable D call. This CDR3 has 13 residues. The V gene's germline CDR1 is SQVTM and CDR2 ANQGSEA. V dropped 6 bases and J dropped 0 bases, with 12 bases sitting between them. The CDR3 DNA follows: TGCAGCGTCTCACTTGAGAGCTCCTACGAGCAGTACTTC. Its protein product is CSVSLESSYEQYF.

This chain connects TRBV6-5 to TRBJ2-7, with 11 bases identical to TRBD1. Trimming removed 6 bases from V and 4 bases from J; junction bases left unmatched: 8. The length of the CDR3 is 15 residues. Germline V lookup: CDR1 MNHEY, CDR2 SVGAGI. CDR3 in DNA: TGTGCCAGCAGGTCCGGGACAGGGGGTGTTTACGAGCAGTACTTC. Translated, it gives CASRSGTGGVYEQYF.

The chain combines TRBV18 with TRBJ2-2; D gene ambiguous. Trimming stripped 2 bases from V and 3 bases from J, with 7 bases between. Germline CDR1 KGHSH, CDR2 LQKENI. This CDR3 is built from 14 residues. The CDR3 region is CASSPFGDTGELFF. CDR3 DNA sequence: TGTGCCAGCTCACCATTTGGAGACACCGGGGAGCTGTTTTTT.

The chain has TRBV5-1 and TRBJ1-1; the match to TRBD1 covers 8 bases. Germline CDR1 is SGHRS and CDR2 is YFSETQ. The CDR3 has 13 amino acids. Unmatched junction bases numbered 4, after V lost 6 bases and J lost 3 bases. CDR3 sequence reads: CASNYRGDTEAFF. Written as DNA, the CDR3 is TGCGCCAGCAATTACAGGGGGGACACTGAAGCTTTCTTT. The full variable domain, completed using reference TRBV5-1 and TRBJ1-1, is KAGVTQTPRYLIKTRGQQVTLSCSPISGHRSVSWYQQTPGQGLQFLFEYFSETQRNKGNFPGRFSGRQFSNSRSEMNVSTLELGDSALYLCASNYRGDTEAFFGQGTRLTVV.

V and J are TRBV28 and TRBJ1-6; D gene ambiguous. Germline values: CDR1 MDHEN, CDR2 SYDVKM. This CDR3 is 12 amino acids long. Trimming stripped 3 bases from V and 14 bases from J, with 11 bases between. CDR3 protein: CASSLRPNTLHF. DNA for the CDR3: TGTGCCAGCAGTTTGCGACCAAACACCCTCCACTTT.

CDR3 loop: CATSDTGEDSNQPQHF. CDR3 sequence (DNA): TGTGCCACCAGTGATACAGGGGAAGATAGCAATCAGCCCCAGCATTTT. The V and J genes are TRBV24-1 and TRBJ1-5; 7 nucleotides align to TRBD1. The germline gives CDR1 KGHDR, CDR2 SFDVKD. Trimming took 3 bases from V and 0 from J; bases not matched to a gene: 4. The CDR3 is 16 amino acids.

The chain employs TRBV2 and TRBJ1-6, with 9 bases aligning to TRBD1. This CDR3 comprises 16 residues. Germline CDR1 is SNHLY and CDR2 is FYNNEI. V shed 5 bases, J shed 10 bases, and the junction held 12 bases outside the gene matches. The CDR3 DNA reads TGTGCCAGCAGTAATACACCGGGACAGGGCGGGTCACCCCTCCACTTT. It is translated as CASSNTPGQGGSPLHF. The full variable domain, rest sourced from reference TRBV2 and TRBJ1-6, is EPEVTQTPSHQVTQMGQEVILRCVPISNHLYFYWYRQILGQKVEFLVSFYNNEISEKSEIFDDQFSVERPDGSNFTLKIRSTKLEDSAMYFCASSNTPGQGGSPLHFGNGTRLTVT.

The rearrangement uses TRBV5-8 and TRBJ1-1, with 9 bases matching TRBD1. V lost 4 bases and J lost 3; bases outside the gene matches: 4. The CDR3 has 14 residues. Germline CDR1 is SGHTS and CDR2 is YDEGEE. In nucleotides, the CDR3 is TGTGCCAGCAGCGTACAGGGGGCGGACACTGAAGCTTTCTTT. This translates into CASSVQGADTEAFF.

The CDR3 DNA reads as TGCAGTGCTAGCAATCAGCCCCAGCATTTT. Translation gives CSASNQPQHF. This chain uses TRBV20-1 with TRBJ1-5; D gene unclear. The length of the CDR3 is 10 residues. V lost 3 bases and J lost 3, with 0 bases in between. Germline V gives CDR1 DFQATT, CDR2 SNEGSKA (reference sequence).

In DNA form, the CDR3 reads TGCAGCGCCCACAGGGGAGGTGTGCGTGGCTACACCTTC. It yields the protein CSAHRGGVRGYTF. V is TRBV29-1 and J is TRBJ1-2, with 7 bases fitting TRBD1. Germline values: CDR1 SQVTM, CDR2 ANQGSEA. The V segment lost 7 bases and the J segment 7 bases; nucleotides outside the gene matches: 12. The CDR3 is made up of 13 amino acids.

The chain joins TRBV10-2 to TRBJ2-1; 10 bases map to TRBD1. CDR1 and CDR2 (germline): WSHSY, SAAADI. The junction had 8 bases not matched to a gene; V was cut back by 6 bases and J by 6 bases. The CDR3 loop spans 15 amino acids. CDR3 in DNA: TGCGCCAGCAGCCCGACGGGACAGGGGTTCAATGAGCAGTTCTTC. Its protein is CASSPTGQGFNEQFF.

This clone came up a few times. This chain joins TRBV11-3 and TRBJ2-3; TRBD2 aligns across 13 bases. CDR1 SGHNT and CDR2 YENEEA come from the germline V gene. V lost 5 bases and J lost 2; bases outside the gene matches: 10. The CDR3 extends over 18 amino acids. CDR3 bases: TGTGCCAGCAGCCCCCGGACTAGCGGGGGCGCAAACACAGATACGCAGTATTTT. It is translated as CASSPRTSGGANTDTQYF.

V and J are TRBV7-2 and TRBJ1-4; D not certain. The CDR3 totals 16 residues. Trimming pared 0 bases from V and 7 bases from J, leaving 15 bases between. Germline lookup yields CDR1 SGHTA and CDR2 FQGNSA. CDR3 coding DNA: TGTGCCAGCAGCTTAGCATGGAGGGTAGATGGTGAAAAACTGTTTTTT. Translating gives CASSLAWRVDGEKLFF.

V usage is TRBV28 and J usage is TRBJ2-6, with D perhaps matching TRBD1 (5 bases). Looked up from germline, CDR1 is MDHEN and CDR2 is SYDVKM. This CDR3 region has 15 residues. V gave up 5 bases and J gave up 1 base, with 9 bases separating them. The CDR3 region has the DNA TGTGCCAGCAGTCTCCAGGGATCTGGGGCCAACGTCCTGACTTTC. It specifies CASSLQGSGANVLTF.

J is TRBJ2-7 and V is TRBV30; perhaps TRBD1 as D (6 bases). The CDR3 extends over 11 amino acids. Germline CDR1 is GTSNPN and CDR2 is SVGIG (reference sequence). With 4 bases removed from V and 6 bases from J, the gap between germline ends came to 10 bases. DNA for the CDR3: TGTGCCTGGAAACAGGGACCCGAGCAGTACTTC. This gives the protein CAWKQGPEQYF. The full variable domain, rest sourced from reference TRBV30 and TRBJ2-7, is SQTIHQWPATLVQPVGSPLSLECTVEGTSNPNLYWYRQAAGRGLQLLFYSVGIGQISSEVPQNLSASRPQDRQFILSSKKLLLSDSGFYLCAWKQGPEQYFGPGTRLTVT.

This sequence joins TRBV5-6 and TRBJ1-1; D is uncertain. Germline CDR1 SGHDT, CDR2 YYEEEE. The V gene lost 0 bases and the J gene lost 5 bases, with 2 bases spanning the gap. The CDR3 is 11 amino acids. The DNA of the CDR3 is TGTGCCAGCAGCTTGGGGACTGAAGCTTTCTTT. It encodes CASSLGTEAFF.

This clone occurred many times. The rearrangement joins TRBV2 to TRBJ1-5; 9 positions agree with TRBD1. Germline V gene lookup returns CDR1 SNHLY and CDR2 FYNNEI. The CDR3 runs to 15 residues. V lost 5 bases, J lost 5 bases, and 7 bases stayed unmatched. For the CDR3, the DNA is TGTGCCAGCAGTAGGACAGGGGCCCCTTATCAGCCCCAGCATTTT. Protein: CASSRTGAPYQPQHF.

This chain uses TRBV4-3 with TRBJ1-4; TRBD1 might be the D (6 bases). Trimming took 4 bases from V and 8 from J, leaving 20 bases between them. Germline-derived CDR1 and CDR2 are LGHNA and YSLEER. The CDR3 is 16 amino acids. The CDR3 region is CASSPTWGATGEKLFF. The CDR3 DNA reads as TGCGCCAGCAGCCCAACCTGGGGGGCCACGGGGGAAAAACTGTTTTTT.